These 19 T cell receptor beta chains originate from one sample sequenced in a study of T-cell memory formation after mild COVID-19. TCRdb ran MiXCR on the 5' RACE reads and lists one entry per CDR3 protein. The table shows 530,000 or so distinct CDR3 sequences, with around a sixth occurring only once. The sequenced material came from PBMCs or a T cell subset sorted from them (not recorded which). Receptor source: an adult woman who had mild COVID-19 (a few samples of this study predate the infection). Cell type and time point are not known.

The gene calls are TRBV3-1 and TRBJ1-6, with D perhaps matching TRBD1 (5 bases). The CDR3 extends over 13 amino acids. The V end lost 1 base, the J end lost 9 bases, and 7 bases lay between the germline ends. The germline V gene encodes CDR1 LGHDT and CDR2 YNNKEL (reference sequence). The CDR3 region has the DNA TGTGCCAGCAGCCAAGTTGGGGGTTCACCCCTCCACTTT. Its translation: CASSQVGGSPLHF.

The rearrangement links TRBV18 to TRBJ2-1; no reliable D call. Germline-derived CDR1 and CDR2 are KGHSH and LQKENI. The CDR3 totals 13 residues. V was shortened by 0 bases and J by 9 bases, with 9 bases between the two germline ends. Here the CDR3 reads CASSPPYWAEQFF. CDR3 nucleotide sequence: TGTGCCAGCTCACCACCGTACTGGGCTGAGCAGTTCTTC. Full variable domain (rest looked up from reference TRBV18 and TRBJ2-1): NAGVMQNPRHLVRRRGQEARLRCSPMKGHSHVYWYRQLPEEGLKFMVYLQKENIIDESGMPKERFSAEFPKEGPSILRIQQVVRGDSAAYFCASSPPYWAEQFFGPGTRLTVL.

V and J are TRBV6-2 or TRBV6-3 and TRBJ1-1; D uncertain. The germline CDR1 and CDR2 sequences are MNHEY and SVGEGT. This CDR3 comprises 13 residues. V dropped 6 bases and J dropped 1 base, with 9 bases sitting between them. CDR3 DNA: TGTGCCAGCAGGGCCATACCGAACACTGAAGCTTTCTTT. Its translation: CASRAIPNTEAFF.

V is TRBV12-3 or TRBV12-4 and J is TRBJ2-1; 9 positions match TRBD2. Trimming at V came to 3 bases and at J to 6 bases, leaving 6 bases not matched to a gene. This CDR3 comprises 15 residues. The CDR3 spells CASSFRDSGGNEQFF. The CDR3 nucleotides are TGTGCCAGCAGTTTCCGGGATAGCGGGGGCAATGAGCAGTTCTTC.

This CDR3 is CASSSEVRGATYNEQFF. In DNA form, the CDR3 reads TGTGCCAGCAGCTCCGAGGTTAGGGGGGCAACCTACAATGAGCAGTTCTTC. V is TRBV7-9 and J is TRBJ2-1, with D perhaps being TRBD1 or TRBD2 (6 bases each). V was pared by 4 bases and J by 2 bases, with 18 bases between. This CDR3 comprises 17 residues. Per the germline V gene, CDR1 is SEHNR and CDR2 is FQNEAQ (reference sequence).

This clonotype has just a few counts. V and J are TRBV6-2 or TRBV6-3 and TRBJ2-5, with TRBD1 matching over 7 bases. CDR1 and CDR2 (germline): MNHEY, SVGEGT. This CDR3 spans 16 amino acids. Losses at the gene ends were 2 bases for V and 3 bases for J; bases not matched to a gene: 9. In DNA, the CDR3 is TGTGCCAGCAGTTACGGGTACAGGGGATCGAAAGAGACCCAGTACTTC. Translated: CASSYGYRGSKETQYF.

This clonotype has more than one count but fewer than ten. The chain carries TRBV11-3 and TRBJ2-7; possible D gene TRBD2, 6 bases. Germline V CDR1 and CDR2: SGHNT, YENEEA. V lost 1 base, J lost 3 bases, and 10 bases lay in between. CDR3 length: 14 amino acids. DNA of the CDR3: TGTGCCAGCAGCTTAGTATCGGGGGTCTACGAGCAGTACTTC. Encoded protein: CASSLVSGVYEQYF.

This rearrangement joins TRBV6-5 to TRBJ1-2; D is possibly TRBD1 (5 bases). Germline CDR1 is MNHEY and CDR2 is SVGAGI. The CDR3 is 13 amino acids. V lost 6 bases and J lost 5, with 13 bases in between. The CDR3 reads CASSWTGGYGYTF. CDR3 coding DNA: TGTGCCAGCAGCTGGACGGGGGGGTATGGCTACACCTTC.

V usage is TRBV2 and J usage is TRBJ2-3, with 7 bases identical to TRBD1. This CDR3 contains 12 residues. CDR1 is SNHLY and CDR2 is FYNNEI in the germline V gene. V lost 6 bases, J lost 4 bases, and 1 base stayed unmatched. This CDR3 reads CASRTGPDTQYF. The CDR3 DNA sequence: TGTGCCAGCAGGACAGGGCCAGATACGCAGTATTTT. Looking up the rest from reference TRBV2 and TRBJ2-3 gives the full variable domain: EPEVTQTPSHQVTQMGQEVILRCVPISNHLYFYWYRQILGQKVEFLVSFYNNEISEKSEIFDDQFSVERPDGSNFTLKIRSTKLEDSAMYFCASRTGPDTQYFGPGTRLTVL.

The chain employs TRBV20-1 and TRBJ2-1; D gene uncertain. The CDR3 totals 15 residues. Trimming removed 0 bases at V and 0 bases at J, with 9 bases between. The germline CDR1 and CDR2 sequences are DFQATT and SNEGSKA (reference sequence). CDR3 DNA: TGCAGTGCTAGAGATCTCGCAGGCTCCTACAATGAGCAGTTCTTC. This encodes CSARDLAGSYNEQFF.

This clonotype was observed a few times. V gene TRBV9 combines with J gene TRBJ1-3; no clear D gene. Looked up from germline, CDR1 is SGDLS and CDR2 is YYNGEE. This CDR3 is 15 amino acids long. The ends were cut back, 0 bases at V and 2 bases at J, with 9 bases in the middle. CDR3 DNA sequence: TGTGCCAGCAGCGTAGCTACGATCCCTGGAAACACCATATATTTT. Amino acid sequence: CASSVATIPGNTIYF.

This clonotype was found a few times. The V and J genes are TRBV5-6 and TRBJ2-1, with TRBD2 matching over 9 bases. J lost 8 bases, V lost 0 bases, and 0 bases had no gene match. Germline CDR1 reads SGHDT; CDR2 reads YYEEEE. The CDR3 length is 13 residues. The CDR3 DNA reads TGTGCCAGCAGCTTGGTAGCGGGGGATGAGCAGTTCTTC. Translating it yields CASSLVAGDEQFF.

This clonotype was seen at least ten times. V gene TRBV7-9 combines with J gene TRBJ2-1, with 8 bases identical to TRBD1. The CDR3 sequence is 17 residues long. Unmatched junction bases numbered 7, after V lost 0 bases and J lost 3 bases. CDR1 SEHNR and CDR2 FQNEAQ come from the germline V gene (reference sequence). For the CDR3, the DNA is TGTGCCAGCAGCTTAGCGAAGGGGACAGGAAGCTACAATGAGCAGTTCTTC. This sequence encodes CASSLAKGTGSYNEQFF.

This clonotype was seen a handful of times. The chain employs TRBV5-1 and TRBJ2-3; a weak D match, TRBD2 (6 bases). The V gene lost 2 bases and the J gene lost 2 bases, with 12 bases spanning the gap. This CDR3 spans 15 amino acids. The V gene's germline CDR1 is SGHRS and CDR2 YFSETQ. CDR3 sequence: CASSFAGLDTDTQYF. Here the CDR3 DNA reads TGCGCCAGCAGCTTCGCGGGGCTCGACACAGATACGCAGTATTTT.

The table lists this clonotype with a few counts. The chain has TRBV10-3 and TRBJ1-2, with D uncertain. Trimming shortened V by 4 bases and J by 4 bases, and 10 bases separated the two germline ends. This CDR3 is 13 amino acids long. Germline V gene data show CDR1 as ENHRY and CDR2 as SYGVKD. CDR3 nucleotides: TGTGCCATCAGTGGCGGGGAAACCTATGGCTACACCTTC. Encoded protein: CAISGGETYGYTF.

This clonotype occurred a few times. The chain employs TRBV3-1 and TRBJ2-3; 9 positions match TRBD2. Losses at the gene ends were 5 bases for V and 3 bases for J; bases not matched to a gene: 6. CDR3 length: 15 residues. Germline V lookup: CDR1 LGHDT, CDR2 YNNKEL (reference sequence). CDR3 DNA sequence: TGTGCCAGCAGCTTCAGGGCGGGAGGGACAGATACGCAGTATTTT. Its translation: CASSFRAGGTDTQYF.

This clonotype has only a few counts. This rearrangement joins TRBV5-5 to TRBJ1-3; D may be TRBD1 (6 bases). Trimming took 4 bases from V and 7 from J, leaving 18 bases between them. This CDR3 is 15 amino acids long. The V gene's germline CDR1 is SGHKS and CDR2 YYEKEE (reference sequence). The CDR3 loop reads CASSPDRPGVNTIYF. Here the CDR3 DNA reads TGTGCCAGCAGCCCTGACAGGCCTGGTGTCAACACCATATATTTT.

A few counts support this clonotype. The chain combines TRBV24-1 with TRBJ2-1; no definite D call. Germline V gene sequence: CDR1 KGHDR, CDR2 SFDVKD. The germline V and J ends were trimmed by 5 bases and 0 bases, with 13 bases remaining between them. The CDR3 contains 16 residues. The CDR3 sequence is CATSVGPISSYNEQFF. The CDR3 nucleotides read TGTGCCACCAGTGTCGGGCCCATCAGCTCCTACAATGAGCAGTTCTTC.

The chain employs TRBV5-5 and TRBJ1-4, with D unclear. In germline, CDR1 is SGHKS, CDR2 YYEKEE (reference sequence). V gave up 4 bases and J gave up 0 bases, with 13 bases separating them. CDR3 length: 16 residues. The CDR3 region has the DNA TGTGCCAGCAGCGGAACCGGACGGGCAACTAATGAAAAACTGTTTTTT. Residues: CASSGTGRATNEKLFF.